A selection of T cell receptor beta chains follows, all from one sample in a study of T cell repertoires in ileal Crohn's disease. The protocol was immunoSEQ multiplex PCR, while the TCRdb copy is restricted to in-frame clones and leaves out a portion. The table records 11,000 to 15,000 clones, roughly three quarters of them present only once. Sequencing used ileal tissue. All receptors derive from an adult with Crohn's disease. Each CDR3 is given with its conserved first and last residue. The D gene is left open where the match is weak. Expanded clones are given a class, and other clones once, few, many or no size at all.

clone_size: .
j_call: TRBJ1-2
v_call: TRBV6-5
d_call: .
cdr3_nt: TGTGCCAGCAGCGCCGGGGGACGGGGCTACACCTTC
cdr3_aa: CASSAGGRGYTF

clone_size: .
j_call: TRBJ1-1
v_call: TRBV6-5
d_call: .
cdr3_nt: TGTGCCAGCAGTTATCGGTTTCCGACTGAAGCTTTCTTT
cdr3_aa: CASSYRFPTEAFF

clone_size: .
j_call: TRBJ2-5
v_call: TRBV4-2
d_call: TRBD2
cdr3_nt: TGTGCCAGCAGCCCCCGACCGGGGGGGGCTCAAGAGACCCAGTACTTC
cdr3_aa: CASSPRPGGAQETQYF

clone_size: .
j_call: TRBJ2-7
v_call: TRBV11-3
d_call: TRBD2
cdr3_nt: TGTGCCAGCAGCCGGTCTTTAGCGGGAGGGCCGGATTGTTACGAGCAGTACTTC
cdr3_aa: CASSRSLAGGPDCYEQYF

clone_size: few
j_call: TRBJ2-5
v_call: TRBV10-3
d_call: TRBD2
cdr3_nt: TGTGCCATCAGTGAAAGCGGGGGAGGAGAGACCCAGTACTTC
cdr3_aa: CAISESGGGETQYF

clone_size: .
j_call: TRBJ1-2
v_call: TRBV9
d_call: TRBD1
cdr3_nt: TGTGCCAGCAGCCGCGCAACAGGGGTGGGCTACACCTTC
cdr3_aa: CASSRATGVGYTF

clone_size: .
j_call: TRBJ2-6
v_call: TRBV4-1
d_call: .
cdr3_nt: TGCGCCAGCAGCCAAACAGGGTTCTCTGGGGCCAACGTCCTGACTTTC
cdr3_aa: CASSQTGFSGANVLTF

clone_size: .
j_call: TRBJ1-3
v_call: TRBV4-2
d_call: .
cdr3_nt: TGTGCCAGCAGCCATACTGCATCTGGAAACACCATATATTTT
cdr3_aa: CASSHTASGNTIYF

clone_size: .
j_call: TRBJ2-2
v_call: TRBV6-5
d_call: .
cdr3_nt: TGTGCCAGCAGTTACCGAGCGGCGGTGAACACCGGGGAGCTGTTTTTT
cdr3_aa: CASSYRAAVNTGELFF

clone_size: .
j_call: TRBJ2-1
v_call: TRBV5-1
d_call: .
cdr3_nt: TGCGCCAGCAGCTTGGGCCCGACTAGTATTGGCGAGCAGTTCTTC
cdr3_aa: CASSLGPTSIGEQFF

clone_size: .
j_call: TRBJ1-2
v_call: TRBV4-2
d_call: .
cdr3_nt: TGTGCCAGCAGCCAACAGGGTAAGGACTATGGCTACACCTTC
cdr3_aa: CASSQQGKDYGYTF

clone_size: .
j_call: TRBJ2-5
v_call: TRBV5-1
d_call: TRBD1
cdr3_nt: TGCGCCAGCAGCTCGGGACAGTCCCAAGAGACCCAGTACTTC
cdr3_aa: CASSSGQSQETQYF

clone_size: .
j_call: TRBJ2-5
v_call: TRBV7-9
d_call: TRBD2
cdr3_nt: TGTGCCAGCAGCTTAGAGGCGGGAGGGAAAGAGACCCAGTACTTC
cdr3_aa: CASSLEAGGKETQYF

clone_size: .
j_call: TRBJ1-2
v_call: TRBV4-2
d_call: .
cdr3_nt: TGTGCCAGCAGCCAAGATCGGTTATCTGGCTACACCTTC
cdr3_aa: CASSQDRLSGYTF

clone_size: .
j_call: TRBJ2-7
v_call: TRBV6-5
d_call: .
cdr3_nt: TGTGCCAGCAGTTCACTCCTGAGTGGCGAGCAGTACTTC
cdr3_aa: CASSSLLSGEQYF

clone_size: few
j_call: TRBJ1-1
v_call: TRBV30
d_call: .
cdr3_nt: TGTGCCTGGAAGGCTTCGGCAGGCGGGGAAGCTTTCTTT
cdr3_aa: CAWKASAGGEAFF

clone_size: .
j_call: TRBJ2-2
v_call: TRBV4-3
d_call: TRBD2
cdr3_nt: TGCGCCAGCAGCCAAGACCTAGCGGGAGGGATCGGGGAGCTGTTTTTT
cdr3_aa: CASSQDLAGGIGELFF

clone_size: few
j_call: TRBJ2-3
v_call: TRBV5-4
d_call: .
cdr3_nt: TGTGCCAGCAGCTCCCAGACTAACACAGATACGCAGTATTTT
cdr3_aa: CASSSQTNTDTQYF

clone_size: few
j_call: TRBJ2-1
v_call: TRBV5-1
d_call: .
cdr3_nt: TGCGCCAGCAGCTCGGGACTCACCCGCAATGAGCAGTTCTTC
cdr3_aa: CASSSGLTRNEQFF

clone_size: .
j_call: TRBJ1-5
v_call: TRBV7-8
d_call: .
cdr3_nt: TGTGCCAGCAGCTTACGGTTCACGATTAGCAATCAGCCCCAGCATTTT
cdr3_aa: CASSLRFTISNQPQHF

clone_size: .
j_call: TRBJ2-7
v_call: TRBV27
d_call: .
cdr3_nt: TGTGCCAGCAGTTTCCGTAAGGGAGCTAACTCCTACGAGCAGTACTTC
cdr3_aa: CASSFRKGANSYEQYF

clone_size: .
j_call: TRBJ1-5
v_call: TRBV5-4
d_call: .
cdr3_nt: TGTGCCAGCAGCTTGTTCGGGGGCAATCAGCCCCAGCATTTT
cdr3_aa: CASSLFGGNQPQHF

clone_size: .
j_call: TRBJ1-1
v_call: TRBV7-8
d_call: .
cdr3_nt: TGTGCCAGCAGCTCTTATACAGGGGAAGCTTTCTTT
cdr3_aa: CASSSYTGEAFF

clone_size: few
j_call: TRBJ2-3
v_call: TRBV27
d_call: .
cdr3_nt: TGTGCCAGCAGTACTTGGACAGCGGGCACAGATACGCAGTATTTT
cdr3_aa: CASSTWTAGTDTQYF

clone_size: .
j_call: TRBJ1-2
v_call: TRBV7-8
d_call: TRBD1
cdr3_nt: TGTGCCAGCAGCTCAAGACAGGGCTATGGCTACACCTTC
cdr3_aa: CASSSRQGYGYTF

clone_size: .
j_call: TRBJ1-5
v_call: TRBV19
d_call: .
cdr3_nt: TGTGCCAGTAGTGATCGACAGGACCTCGTCGGTCAGCCCCAGCATTTT
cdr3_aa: CASSDRQDLVGQPQHF

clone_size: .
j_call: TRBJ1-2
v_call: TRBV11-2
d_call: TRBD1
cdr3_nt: TGTGCCAGCAGCAAACAGGGGGCGGGGGAAAATGGCTACACCTTC
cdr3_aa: CASSKQGAGENGYTF

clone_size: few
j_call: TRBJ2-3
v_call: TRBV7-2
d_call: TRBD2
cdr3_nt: TGTGCCAGCAGCCGGACACTAGCGGGATTTGATACGCAGTATTTT
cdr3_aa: CASSRTLAGFDTQYF

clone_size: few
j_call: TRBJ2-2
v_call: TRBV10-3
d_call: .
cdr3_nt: TGTGCCATCAGGGACAGTTCCACCGGGGAGCTGTTTTTT
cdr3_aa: CAIRDSSTGELFF

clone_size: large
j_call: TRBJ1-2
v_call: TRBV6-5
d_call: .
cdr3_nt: TGTGCCAGCAGTTACAGGGGCGCCAACTATGGCTACACCTTC
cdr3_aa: CASSYRGANYGYTF

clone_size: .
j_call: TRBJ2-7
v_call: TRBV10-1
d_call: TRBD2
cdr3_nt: TGCGCCAGCAGATCACTAGCGGGATCTTACGAGCAGTACTTC
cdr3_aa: CASRSLAGSYEQYF

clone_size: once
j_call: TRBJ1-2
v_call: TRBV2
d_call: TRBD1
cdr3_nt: TGTGCCAGCAGAGGGACAGGGGGGGTCTTAGACTACACCTTC
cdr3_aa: CASRGTGGVLDYTF

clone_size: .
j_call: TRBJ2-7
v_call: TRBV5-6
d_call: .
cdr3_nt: TGTGCCAGCAGCCATCTGTTAGCGGACCCAATGGAGCAGTACTTC
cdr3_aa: CASSHLLADPMEQYF

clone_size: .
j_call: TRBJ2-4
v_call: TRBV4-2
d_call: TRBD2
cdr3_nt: TGTGCCAGCAGCCAGATAGCGGGAGGTGGACCCTTAAAGGGCAAAAACATTCAGTACTTC
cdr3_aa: CASSQIAGGGPLKGKNIQYF

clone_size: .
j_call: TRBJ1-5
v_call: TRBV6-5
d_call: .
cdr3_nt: TGTGCCAGCAAGGGGGGCAATCAGCCCCAGCATTTT
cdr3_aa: CASKGGNQPQHF

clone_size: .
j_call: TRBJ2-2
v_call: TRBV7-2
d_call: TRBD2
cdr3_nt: TGTGCCAGCAGCTACCGACTAGCGGGAGGGTTCGGGGAGCTGTTTTTT
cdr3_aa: CASSYRLAGGFGELFF

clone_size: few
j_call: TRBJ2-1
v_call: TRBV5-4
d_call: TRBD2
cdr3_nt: TGTGCCAGCAGCTTTCTAGCGGGTACATACAATGAGCAGTTCTTC
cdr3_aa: CASSFLAGTYNEQFF

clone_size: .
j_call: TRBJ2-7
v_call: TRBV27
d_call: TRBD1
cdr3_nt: TGTGCCAGCAGCCCCAGGACAGGGGACCTGGGCTTTTACTTACTCGAGCAGTACTTC
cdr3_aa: CASSPRTGDLGFYLLEQYF

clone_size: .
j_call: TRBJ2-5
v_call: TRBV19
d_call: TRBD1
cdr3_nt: TGTGCCAGCGCGACAGGGGGCTTAGAGACCCAGTACTTC
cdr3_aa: CASATGGLETQYF

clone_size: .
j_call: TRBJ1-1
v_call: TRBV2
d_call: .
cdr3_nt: TGTGCCAGCAGTGAACTAGGGGTGAACACTGAAGCTTTCTTT
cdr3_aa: CASSELGVNTEAFF

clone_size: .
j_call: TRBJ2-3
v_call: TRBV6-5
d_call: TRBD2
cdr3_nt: TGTGCCAGCAGTTCCGGGACTAGCGGGAGGCCAGATACGCAGTATTTT
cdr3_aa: CASSSGTSGRPDTQYF

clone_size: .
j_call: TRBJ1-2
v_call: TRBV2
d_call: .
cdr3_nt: TGTGCCAGCAGTGACTCAGGGGCGGACTATGGCTACACCTTC
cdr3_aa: CASSDSGADYGYTF

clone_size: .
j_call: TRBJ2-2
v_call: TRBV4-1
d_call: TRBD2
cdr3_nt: TGCGCCAGCAGCCAAGATGCTAGCGGGGGCCTTAAAGGCGGGGAGCTGTTTTTT
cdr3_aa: CASSQDASGGLKGGELFF

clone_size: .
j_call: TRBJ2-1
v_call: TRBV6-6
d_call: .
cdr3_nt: TGTGCCAGCAAGGAGCGTAGCTCCTACAATGAGCAGTTCTTC
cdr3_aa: CASKERSSYNEQFF

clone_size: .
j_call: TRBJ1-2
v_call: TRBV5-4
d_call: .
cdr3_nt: TGTGCCAGCAGCTTGGTCGTGGGGGCCGATGGCTACACCTTC
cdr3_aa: CASSLVVGADGYTF

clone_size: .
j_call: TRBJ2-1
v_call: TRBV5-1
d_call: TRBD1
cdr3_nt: TGCGCCAGTGGGACAGGGACCCTGGGGCCAGAACAGTTCTTC
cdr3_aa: CASGTGTLGPEQFF

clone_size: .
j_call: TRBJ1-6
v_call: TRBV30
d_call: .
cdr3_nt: TGTGCCTGGACGGGGGGACCTACTTCACCCCTCCACTTT
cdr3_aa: CAWTGGPTSPLHF

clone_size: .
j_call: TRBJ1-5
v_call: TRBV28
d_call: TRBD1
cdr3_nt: TGTGCCAGCAGTCCGTGGCAGGGGGCTAATCAGCCCCAGCATTTT
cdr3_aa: CASSPWQGANQPQHF

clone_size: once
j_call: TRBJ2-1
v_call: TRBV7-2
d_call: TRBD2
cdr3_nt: TGTGCCAGCAGCTTATCCGGGGGGGGGCAGTTCTTC
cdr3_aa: CASSLSGGGQFF

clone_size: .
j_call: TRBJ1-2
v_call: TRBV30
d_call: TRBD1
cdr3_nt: TGTGCCTGGAGTGGAGATCCCGGGACAGAAAACTATGGCTACACCTTC
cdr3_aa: CAWSGDPGTENYGYTF

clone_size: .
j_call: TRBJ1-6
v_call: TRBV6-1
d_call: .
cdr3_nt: TGTGCCAGCAGCCCGTTGAATTCACCCCTCCACTTT
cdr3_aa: CASSPLNSPLHF

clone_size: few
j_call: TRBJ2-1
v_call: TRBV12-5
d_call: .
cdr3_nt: TGTGCTAGTGGTTTGGGTCCGGGATACAATGAGCAGTTCTTC
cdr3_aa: CASGLGPGYNEQFF

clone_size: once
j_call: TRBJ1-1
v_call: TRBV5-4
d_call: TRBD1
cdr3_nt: TGTGCCAGCAGCTTGGAAAGGGGGCGGGGGAACACTGAAGCTTTCTTT
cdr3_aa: CASSLERGRGNTEAFF

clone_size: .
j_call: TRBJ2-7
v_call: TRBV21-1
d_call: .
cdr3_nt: TGTGCCAGCAGTGAAGGGGGGACAGGGGCTTCCTACGAGCAGTACTTC
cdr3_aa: CASSEGGTGASYEQYF